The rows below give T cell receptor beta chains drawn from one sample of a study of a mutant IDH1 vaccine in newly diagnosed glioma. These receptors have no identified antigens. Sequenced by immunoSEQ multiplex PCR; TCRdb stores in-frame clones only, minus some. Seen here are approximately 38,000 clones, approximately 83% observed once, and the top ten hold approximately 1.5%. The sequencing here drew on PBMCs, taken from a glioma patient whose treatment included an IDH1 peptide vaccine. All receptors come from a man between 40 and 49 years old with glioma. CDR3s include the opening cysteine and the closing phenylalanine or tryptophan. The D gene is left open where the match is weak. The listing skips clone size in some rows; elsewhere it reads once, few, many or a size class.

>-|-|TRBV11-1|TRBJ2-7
TGTGCCAGCAGCTTTTCAACCCGAACCGAGCAGTACTTC
CASSFSTRTEQYF
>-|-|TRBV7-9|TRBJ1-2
TGTGCCAGCAACATAAACTATGGCTACACCTTC
CASNINYGYTF
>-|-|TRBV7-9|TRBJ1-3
TGTGCCAGCAGCTTAGGGAGCTCTGGAAACACCATATATTTT
CASSLGSSGNTIYF
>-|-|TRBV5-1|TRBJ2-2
TGCGCCAGCAGCTTGGTTACTTGGGGGCCGGGCGGGGAGCTGTTTTTT
CASSLVTWGPGGELFF
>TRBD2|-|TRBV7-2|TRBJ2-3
TGTGCCAGCAGCTTCCTTCGTTCTAGCGGAGGATTCACAGATACGCAGTATTTT
CASSFLRSSGGFTDTQYF
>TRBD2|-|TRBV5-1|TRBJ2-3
TGCGCCAGCAGCCGGGGGGTATCAGGAGATACGCAGTATTTT
CASSRGVSGDTQYF
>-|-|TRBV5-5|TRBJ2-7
TGTGCCAGCAGCTTGCCCGGGACAACCACCTACGAGCAGTACTTC
CASSLPGTTTYEQYF
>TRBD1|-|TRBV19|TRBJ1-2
TGTGCCAGTAGGACATCGATGGCAGGGGGTGGCTACACCTTC
CASRTSMAGGGYTF
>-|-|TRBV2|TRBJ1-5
TGTGCCAGCAGTCCCGCCGAGGGCGGCAATCAGCCCCAGCATTTT
CASSPAEGGNQPQHF
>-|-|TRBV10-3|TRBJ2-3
TGTGCCATCAGTGAATCTAGTTGGGGATCAGATACGCAGTATTTT
CAISESSWGSDTQYF
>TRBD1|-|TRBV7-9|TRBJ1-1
TGTGCCAGCAGCTTAACGACAGGGGGCACTGAAGCTTTCTTT
CASSLTTGGTEAFF
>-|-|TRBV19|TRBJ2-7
TGTGCCAGTGCCCCCCAGAAGCGGGTGACTCGGGGCGAGCAGTACTTC
CASAPQKRVTRGEQYF
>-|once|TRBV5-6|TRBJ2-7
TGTGCCAGCAGCTTGGCCTACGAGCAGTACTTC
CASSLAYEQYF
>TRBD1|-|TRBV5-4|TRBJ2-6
TGTGCCAGCAGCTCTGGGACAGGGCGTTCTGGGGCCAACGTCCTGACTTTC
CASSSGTGRSGANVLTF
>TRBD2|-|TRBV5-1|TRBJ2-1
TGCGCCAGCAGATATGTAGCGGGAGGAGTTTACAATGAGCAGTTCTTC
CASRYVAGGVYNEQFF
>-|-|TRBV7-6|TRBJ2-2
TGTGCCAGCAGCCCCCGTGAGGGGACAACCGGGGAGCTGTTTTTT
CASSPREGTTGELFF
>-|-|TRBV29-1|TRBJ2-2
TGCAGCGTCCGGGAGCCTGGGACCGGGGAGCTGTTTTTT
CSVREPGTGELFF
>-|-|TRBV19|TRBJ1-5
TGTGCCAGTAGTATCAGGGACCTTCAGCCCCAGCATTTT
CASSIRDLQPQHF
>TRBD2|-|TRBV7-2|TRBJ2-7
TGTGCCAGCAGCTTAGCTCTGGGAGGGCCCGGGGGAGAGCAGTACTTC
CASSLALGGPGGEQYF
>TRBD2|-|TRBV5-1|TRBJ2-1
TGCGCCAGCAAGCGGGAGGGTACCTACAATGAGCAGTTCTTC
CASKREGTYNEQFF
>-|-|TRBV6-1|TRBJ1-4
TGTGCCAGCAGACAACCAGTCTCAACTAATGAAAAACTGTTTTTT
CASRQPVSTNEKLFF
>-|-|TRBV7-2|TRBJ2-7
TGTGCCAGCAGCTTTCCAAGTAGCTACGAGCAGTACTTC
CASSFPSSYEQYF
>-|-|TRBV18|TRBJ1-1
TGTGCCAGCTCACTGGGGTCCGGTCAGAACACTGAAGCTTTCTTT
CASSLGSGQNTEAFF
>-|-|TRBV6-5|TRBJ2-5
TGTGCCAGCAGTTACCAGCAGGGGCTACGAGAGACCCAGTACTTC
CASSYQQGLRETQYF
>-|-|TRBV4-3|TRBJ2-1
TGCGCCAGCAGCCAAGTACGGGGGGCCTTAGGCAATGAGCAGTTCTTC
CASSQVRGALGNEQFF
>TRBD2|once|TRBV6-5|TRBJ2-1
TGTGCCAGCAGTTTAGCGGGCCCGAGCTCCTACAATGAGCAGTTCTTC
CASSLAGPSSYNEQFF
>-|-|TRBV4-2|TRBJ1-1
TGTGCCAGCAGCCAGGGGTCGACTGAAGCTTTCTTT
CASSQGSTEAFF
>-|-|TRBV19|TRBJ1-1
TGTGCCAGTGGCAACACGAGACTGGCGAACACTGAAGCTTTCTTT
CASGNTRLANTEAFF
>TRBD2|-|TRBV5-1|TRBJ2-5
TGCGCCAGCAGCTCAGGACTAGCGGTCCAAGAGACCCAGTACTTC
CASSSGLAVQETQYF
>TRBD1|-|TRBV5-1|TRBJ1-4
TGCGCCAGCAGCCAGGACAGGGGCCGTGAAAAACTGTTTTTT
CASSQDRGREKLFF
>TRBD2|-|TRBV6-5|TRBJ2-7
TGTGCCAGCAGTTACCAGGCTAGCGGCCTCTACGAGCAGTACTTC
CASSYQASGLYEQYF
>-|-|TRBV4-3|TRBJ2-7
TGCGCCAGCAGCCAAGACAGGAGGGGCTCCTACGAGCAGTACTTC
CASSQDRRGSYEQYF
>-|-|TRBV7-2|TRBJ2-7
TGTGCCAGCAGCCAAAGCGTCTCGCGAAACGAGCAGTACTTC
CASSQSVSRNEQYF
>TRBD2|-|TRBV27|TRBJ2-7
TGTGCCAGCGGCGAAGAGGGAGCGGGAAACTACGAGCAGTACTTC
CASGEEGAGNYEQYF
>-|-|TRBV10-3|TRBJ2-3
TGTGCCACAAACCGGGACACGAGCACAGATACGCAGTATTTT
CATNRDTSTDTQYF
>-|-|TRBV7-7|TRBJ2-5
TGTGCTAGCAGCCGCTACTACCAAGAGACCCAGTACTTC
CASSRYYQETQYF
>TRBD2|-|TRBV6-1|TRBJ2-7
TGTGCCAGCAGTGAAGTATTGGACCTCCCGGGGGGGGAGCAGTACTTC
CASSEVLDLPGGEQYF
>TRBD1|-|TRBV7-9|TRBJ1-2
TGTGCCAGCAGCTCGACAGGGGAGTATGGCTACACCTTC
CASSSTGEYGYTF
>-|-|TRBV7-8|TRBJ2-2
TGTGCCAGCAGCTTAGCCTCCAGGGGTGACACCGGGGAGCTGTTTTTT
CASSLASRGDTGELFF
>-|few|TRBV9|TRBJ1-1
TGTGCCAGCAGCGTAGGCGTTTCGAACACTGAAGCTTTCTTT
CASSVGVSNTEAFF
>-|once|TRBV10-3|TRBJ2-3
TGTGCCATCAAAGGTCGGTGGGAAGGGCTCACAGATACGCAGTATTTT
CAIKGRWEGLTDTQYF
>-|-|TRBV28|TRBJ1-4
TGTGCCAGCAGTTTAAGAGAAAAACTGTTTTTT
CASSLREKLFF
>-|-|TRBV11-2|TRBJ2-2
TGTGCCAGCAGCTTAATAGGGGGGGTCCGGTCCGGGGAGCTGTTTTTT
CASSLIGGVRSGELFF
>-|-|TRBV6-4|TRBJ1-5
TGTGCCAGCAGCCCAGACAGCCTCTACAATCAGCCCCAGCATTTT
CASSPDSLYNQPQHF
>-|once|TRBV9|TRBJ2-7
TGTGCCAGCAGCGGATCGACAGCCTCCTACGAGCAGTACTTC
CASSGSTASYEQYF
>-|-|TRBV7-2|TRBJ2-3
TGTGCCAGCAGTCCGAACACAGATACGCAGTATTTT
CASSPNTDTQYF
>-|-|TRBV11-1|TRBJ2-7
TGTGCCAGCAGCTTAGAGACAGGACCCTACGAGCAGTACTTC
CASSLETGPYEQYF
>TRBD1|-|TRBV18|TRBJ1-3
TGTGCCAGCTCACCGGAACAGGGGTTTCATGGAAACACCATATATTTT
CASSPEQGFHGNTIYF
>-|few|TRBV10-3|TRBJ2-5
TGTGCCATCAGAGGCGGTAGTACAACTGAGACCCAGTACTTC
CAIRGGSTTETQYF
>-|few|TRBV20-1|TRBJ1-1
TGCAGTGCTGTCCCCTACACTGAAGCTTTCTTT
CSAVPYTEAFF
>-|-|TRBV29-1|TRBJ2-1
TGCAGCGTTGAGACTGACTCCTACAATGAGCAGTTCTTC
CSVETDSYNEQFF
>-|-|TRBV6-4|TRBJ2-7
TGTGCCAGCCGGGCCCCGATCCCCCCGGGACTTTCCTTCTACGAGCAGTACTTC
CASRAPIPPGLSFYEQYF
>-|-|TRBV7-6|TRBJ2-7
TGTGCCAGCAGCCCCTTACCCCAAGCCTCCTACGAGCAGTACTTC
CASSPLPQASYEQYF
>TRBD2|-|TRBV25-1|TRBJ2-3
TGTGCCAGCAGTGAGCTTGTAGCGGGACTCGCAGATACGCAGTATTTT
CASSELVAGLADTQYF
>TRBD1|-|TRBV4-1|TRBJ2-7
TGCGCCAGCAGCCAGGCCGACAGGGCCGGCTACGAGCAGTACTTC
CASSQADRAGYEQYF
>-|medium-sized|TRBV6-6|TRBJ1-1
TGTGCCAGCAGTTACTCGGTGACTGAAGCTTTCTTT
CASSYSVTEAFF
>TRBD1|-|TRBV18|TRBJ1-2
TGTGCCAGCTCACCGGACAGGGCGCATGGCTACACCTTC
CASSPDRAHGYTF
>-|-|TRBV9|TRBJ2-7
TGTGCCAGCAGCGTAGTAGGGAACGCTAGGTCCTACGAGCAGTACTTC
CASSVVGNARSYEQYF
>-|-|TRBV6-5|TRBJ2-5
TGTGCCAGCACCGGGGGCAAGACCCAGTACTTC
CASTGGKTQYF